The T cell receptor beta chain described here comes from a study of T cell changes during pregnancy in multiple sclerosis. Only in-frame clones appear in the TCRdb table, and some are missing; sequencing was by immunoSEQ multiplex PCR. The data show over 45,000 clones, with 75% to 90% seen just once and 0.5% to 0.75% held by the top ten. CDR3 length: 15 residues. V was cut by 6 bases and J by 5 bases, with 18 bases left in between. CDR1 and CDR2 from the germline V gene are SGHRS and YFSETQ. This TCR came from a female donor with multiple sclerosis, enrolled in a pregnancy study. The chain joins TRBV5-1 to TRBJ2-1, with TRBD1 as a possible D gene (6 bases). Sequencing used CD4+ T cells from peripheral blood mononuclear cells, obtained in the first trimester of pregnancy. CDR3 nucleotides: TGCGCCAGCAAGGCAACAGGGAAAGTCAACAATGAGCAGTTCTTC. This translates into CASKATGKVNNEQFF.